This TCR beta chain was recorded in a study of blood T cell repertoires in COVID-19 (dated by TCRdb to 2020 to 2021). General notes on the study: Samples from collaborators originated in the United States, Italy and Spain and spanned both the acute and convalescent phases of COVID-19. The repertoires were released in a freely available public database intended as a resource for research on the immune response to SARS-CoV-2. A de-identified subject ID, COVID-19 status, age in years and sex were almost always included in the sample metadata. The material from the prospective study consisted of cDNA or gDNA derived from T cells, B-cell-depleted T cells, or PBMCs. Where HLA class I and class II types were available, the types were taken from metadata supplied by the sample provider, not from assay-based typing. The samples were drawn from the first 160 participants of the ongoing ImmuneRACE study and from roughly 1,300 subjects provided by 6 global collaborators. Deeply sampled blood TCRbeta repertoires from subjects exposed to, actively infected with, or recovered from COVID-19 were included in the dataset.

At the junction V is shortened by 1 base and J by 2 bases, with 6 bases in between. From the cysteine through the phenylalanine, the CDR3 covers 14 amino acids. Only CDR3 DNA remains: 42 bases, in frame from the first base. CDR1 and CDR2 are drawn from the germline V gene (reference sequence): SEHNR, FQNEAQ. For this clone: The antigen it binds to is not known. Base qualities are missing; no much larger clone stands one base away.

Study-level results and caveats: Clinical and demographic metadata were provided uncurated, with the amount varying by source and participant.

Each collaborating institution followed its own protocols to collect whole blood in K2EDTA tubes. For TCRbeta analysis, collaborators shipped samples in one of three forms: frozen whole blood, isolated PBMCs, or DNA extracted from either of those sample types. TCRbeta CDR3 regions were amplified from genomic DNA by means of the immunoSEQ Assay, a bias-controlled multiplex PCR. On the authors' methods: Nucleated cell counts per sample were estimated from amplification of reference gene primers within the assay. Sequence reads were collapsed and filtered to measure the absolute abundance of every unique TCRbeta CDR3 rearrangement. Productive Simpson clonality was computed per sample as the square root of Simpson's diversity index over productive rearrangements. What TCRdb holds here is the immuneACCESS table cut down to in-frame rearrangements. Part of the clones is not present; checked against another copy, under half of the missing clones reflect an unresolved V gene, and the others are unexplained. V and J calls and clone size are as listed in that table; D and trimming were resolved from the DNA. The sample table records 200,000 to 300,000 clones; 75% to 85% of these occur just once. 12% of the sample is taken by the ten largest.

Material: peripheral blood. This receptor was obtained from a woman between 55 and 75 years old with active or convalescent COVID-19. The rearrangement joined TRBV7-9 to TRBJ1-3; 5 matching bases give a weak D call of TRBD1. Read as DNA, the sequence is TGTGCCAGCAGCTTAGAGGGGCCTGGAAACACCATATATTTT. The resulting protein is CASSLEGPGNTIYF.